The rows below give T cell receptor beta chains drawn from one sample of a study of shared clonotypes between healthy human individuals. The assay was immunoSEQ multiplex PCR, and TCRdb's table has in-frame clones only and misses some. Of under 600,000 clones in the sample, more than 95% are singletons; the top ten hold approximately 0.3%. The sequenced sample was naive CD8+ T cells sorted from blood. The receptor set was obtained from a man younger than 45 in good health. Both conserved end residues are part of each CDR3. D genes are given only for firm matches. The listing skips clone size in some rows; elsewhere it reads once, few, many or a size class.

DNA,CDR3,D,size,V,J
TGTGCCAGCTCCCCAGTAGGAGGGTCGGACTATGGCTACACCTTC,CASSPVGGSDYGYTF,-,-,TRBV18,TRBJ1-2
TGTGCCAGCAGCTCAAGTTCATTGGGCCGCAACCGGGATGAGCAGTTCTTC,CASSSSSLGRNRDEQFF,-,-,TRBV7-9,TRBJ2-1
TGTGCCAGCAGCCCCCCGACTAGCGGAGTCCAAGAGACCCAGTACTTC,CASSPPTSGVQETQYF,TRBD2,-,TRBV7-2,TRBJ2-5
TGTGCCACCCGGGACTCAAGTAGCTCCTACAATGAGCAGTTCTTC,CATRDSSSSYNEQFF,-,-,TRBV6-1,TRBJ2-1
TGTGCCAGCAGTTTCCAGGTGGACGGAAGGGAGACCCAGTACTTC,CASSFQVDGRETQYF,-,once,TRBV28,TRBJ2-5
TGTGCCAGCAGCTTATTGGGAGGTAGCCGCGTACCTTACAATGAGCAGTTCTTC,CASSLLGGSRVPYNEQFF,-,once,TRBV7-9,TRBJ2-1
TGTGCCAGCAGCAAGGGGACTAGCGGGAGAAAGAACAATGAGCAGTTCTTC,CASSKGTSGRKNNEQFF,-,-,TRBV21-1,TRBJ2-1
TGTGCCAGCAGCTTAGCCCCAGGACAGGGGAAGTACTTC,CASSLAPGQGKYF,TRBD1,-,TRBV13,TRBJ2-7
TGTGCCAGCAGCGCCGTATCCTCTGGGGCCAACGTCCTGACTTTC,CASSAVSSGANVLTF,-,-,TRBV9,TRBJ2-6
TGTGCCAGCAGCTCGACGAATGAAAAACTGTTTTTT,CASSSTNEKLFF,-,-,TRBV5-6,TRBJ1-4
TGCGCCAGCAGCTATCCAGGGACGGGCACCGGGGAGCTGTTTTTT,CASSYPGTGTGELFF,-,-,TRBV5-1,TRBJ2-2
TGTGCCAGCTCAGAAGGGGCCAACGAGCAGTACTTC,CASSEGANEQYF,-,-,TRBV18,TRBJ2-7
TGTGCCAGCAGTAAGACCCGGACGCCCCAGCATTTT,CASSKTRTPQHF,-,-,TRBV7-9,TRBJ1-5
TGTGCCAGCAGTTTCTTATTCTACGAGCAGTACTTC,CASSFLFYEQYF,-,-,TRBV28,TRBJ2-7
TGTGCCAGCAGTTTGACCATAGGCCGGAACACAGATACGCAGTATTTT,CASSLTIGRNTDTQYF,-,-,TRBV28,TRBJ2-3
TGCGCCAGCAGCTCACAACAGGGCCTGGACTACAATGAGCAGTTCTTC,CASSSQQGLDYNEQFF,-,once,TRBV5-1,TRBJ2-1
TGTGCCAGCAGCCCCACAGGGGGCAATCAGCCCCAGCATTTT,CASSPTGGNQPQHF,TRBD1,-,TRBV6-1,TRBJ1-5
TGTGCCAGCAGCTTGGAGGGGACTAGCGGGCCAAACACCGGGGAGCTGTTTTTT,CASSLEGTSGPNTGELFF,TRBD2,-,TRBV5-5,TRBJ2-2
TGTGCCAGCAGGATGGGCTCTACTGGGACCCAGTACTTC,CASRMGSTGTQYF,-,-,TRBV27,TRBJ2-5
TGTGCCAGCAGCTTGTCCCTATACGAGCAGTACTTC,CASSLSLYEQYF,-,-,TRBV7-9,TRBJ2-7
TGTGCCAGCAGCCTAGAGGGACTAGCGGGAGGGCCCATCGAGCAGTACTTC,CASSLEGLAGGPIEQYF,TRBD2,-,TRBV7-6,TRBJ2-7
TGTGCCAGCAGAAGGGGGGCTATTGGGACGGAATCGAACACCGGGGAGCTGTTTTTT,CASRRGAIGTESNTGELFF,-,-,TRBV27,TRBJ2-2
TGCGCCAGCAGCTTGGTGTCCAGCGCGACAGCCGATGGCTACACCTTC,CASSLVSSATADGYTF,-,-,TRBV5-1,TRBJ1-2
TGTGCCAGCAGCTTGGGGGGAAGCTATGAGACCCAGTACTTC,CASSLGGSYETQYF,-,-,TRBV5-6,TRBJ2-5
TGTGCCAGCAGCTTAGTTGGCACAGATACGCAGTATTTT,CASSLVGTDTQYF,-,-,TRBV7-9,TRBJ2-3
TGTGCCAGCAGTGAAGCAACTAGCGGGAGCGAGTGGGATACGCAGTATTTT,CASSEATSGSEWDTQYF,TRBD2,-,TRBV2,TRBJ2-3
TGTGCCAGTAGGACAGGGGGATACCAAGAGACCCAGTACTTC,CASRTGGYQETQYF,TRBD1,-,TRBV6-5,TRBJ2-5
TGTGCCACCCTCCCGGCGGGAACCTACAATGAGCAGTTCTTC,CATLPAGTYNEQFF,-,-,TRBV25-1,TRBJ2-1
TGCGCCAGCAGCCAAGATGGCCTAGCGGGGTCGGGAGAGCAGTACTTC,CASSQDGLAGSGEQYF,TRBD2,-,TRBV4-1,TRBJ2-7
TGTGCCAGCAGTTTATCGTCCTACGAGCAGTACTTC,CASSLSSYEQYF,-,-,TRBV28,TRBJ2-7
TGTGCCAGCAGCTTCGATGTGGCGGGTCTAGACACTGAAGCTTTCTTT,CASSFDVAGLDTEAFF,-,-,TRBV7-9,TRBJ1-1
TGCGCCAGCAGCCTGGACAACTCCTACGAGCAGTACTTC,CASSLDNSYEQYF,-,-,TRBV4-1,TRBJ2-7
TGCGCCAGCAGCTTGGATCCGGACTACCTCAATGAGCAGTTCTTC,CASSLDPDYLNEQFF,-,-,TRBV5-1,TRBJ2-1
TGTGCCAGCAGCTTTTACGACGGGAGCACTGAAGCTTTCTTT,CASSFYDGSTEAFF,-,-,TRBV13,TRBJ1-1
TGTGCCAGCAGCTTTGATGTTATACAGGGGGCGCCGGATGGCTACACCTTC,CASSFDVIQGAPDGYTF,TRBD1,-,TRBV5-5,TRBJ1-2
TGCGCCAGCAGCCAACACTTCGATAGCAATCAGCCCCAGCATTTT,CASSQHFDSNQPQHF,-,once,TRBV4-1,TRBJ1-5
TGTGCCAGCAGTGGACAGGGACCTAGCACAGATACGCAGTATTTT,CASSGQGPSTDTQYF,TRBD1,-,TRBV6-1,TRBJ2-3
TGTGCCAGCACCCACCCTAACCCTAACACTGAAGCTTTCTTT,CASTHPNPNTEAFF,-,-,TRBV7-9,TRBJ1-1
TGTGCCAGCAGCCTGGGACTAGCGGGCACAGATACGCAGTATTTT,CASSLGLAGTDTQYF,TRBD2,-,TRBV5-5,TRBJ2-3
TGTGCCAGCAGCTCCCGGGACAGGGGTACCTTGAACTACGAGCAGTACTTC,CASSSRDRGTLNYEQYF,TRBD1,once,TRBV11-2,TRBJ2-7
TGTGCCAGCAGCTTGTTCGCTGAGTCGGTCTGGGAGCAGTTCTTC,CASSLFAESVWEQFF,-,-,TRBV5-6,TRBJ2-1
TGCAGCGTTGAAGATCGGTCACAGGGGGAAGGAGCTGGGGCCAACGTCCTGACTTTC,CSVEDRSQGEGAGANVLTF,TRBD1,-,TRBV29-1,TRBJ2-6
TGTGCCATCAGTGACAGGGGTTACACCGGGGAGCTGTTTTTT,CAISDRGYTGELFF,-,-,TRBV10-3,TRBJ2-2
TGTGCCAGCAGCTTGTGGACAGGGGGCTTCAACGAGCAGTACTTC,CASSLWTGGFNEQYF,TRBD1,-,TRBV5-5,TRBJ2-7
TGTGCCAGCAGTGTCGGTGTCGTCTCTGGGGCCAACGTCCTGACTTTC,CASSVGVVSGANVLTF,-,-,TRBV6-1,TRBJ2-6
TGTGCCAGCACAGGGGGCGTGCTGTTCTTC,CASTGGVLFF,TRBD1,-,TRBV2,TRBJ2-1
TGTGCCAGCAGCACGGGCCTCAACTATGGCTACACCTTC,CASSTGLNYGYTF,-,-,TRBV7-8,TRBJ1-2
TGTGCCAGCAGTCGGGCAGGGGGCTCCTACGAGCAGTACTTC,CASSRAGGSYEQYF,TRBD1,-,TRBV27,TRBJ2-7